A single sample is the source of the 20 T cell receptor beta chains below, sequenced in a study of OX40 agonist ivuxolimab in advanced cancers. The data were produced by immunoSEQ multiplex PCR, yet TCRdb's version contains in-frame clones alone and is incomplete. The sample holds around 51,000 clones, 70% to 80% seen once. Sequenced here: CD4+ or CD8+ T cells sorted from blood, sampled in a trial of the OX40 agonist ivuxolimab. These receptors were obtained from an adult with an advanced solid tumor such as melanoma, head and neck, liver or kidney cancer.

The chain couples TRBV18 to TRBJ1-1; D not resolved. Germline V gene lookup returns CDR1 KGHSH and CDR2 LQKENI. The CDR3 is made up of 13 amino acids. Trimming stripped 3 bases from V and 7 bases from J, with 12 bases between. CDR3 sequence reads: CASSPAGEGEAFF. The CDR3 DNA is TGTGCCAGCTCACCGGCCGGGGAGGGTGAAGCTTTCTTT.

This clone was recorded only once. V and J are TRBV19 and TRBJ1-6, with 10 positions matching TRBD1. Unmatched junction bases numbered 23, after V lost 5 bases and J lost 10 bases. CDR3 size: 20 residues. The germline gives CDR1 LNHDA, CDR2 SQIVND (reference sequence). This CDR3 is CASSRLASFASGTGVSPLHF. The CDR3 region has the DNA TGTGCCAGTAGTCGCTTAGCCTCCTTTGCCTCCGGGACAGGGGTGTCACCCCTCCACTTT.

V usage is TRBV21-1 and J usage is TRBJ2-2; the table's TRBD2 call for D was not verified on the DNA. TRBV21-1 is annotated as a pseudogene. The CDR3 consists of 16 residues. The CDR3 DNA reads as TGTGCCAGCAGCCATTCAAGACTAGCAGGACCCGGGGAGCTGTTTTTT. This sequence encodes CASSHSRLAGPGELFF.

In the case of this clone: One end of the junction varies from germline; a read error may be responsible. The chain joins TRBV15 to TRBJ1-1; 10 bases align to TRBD1. The CDR3 has 15 residues. CDR1 and CDR2 from the germline V gene are LNHNV and YYDKDF (reference sequence). The CDR3 DNA reads TGTGCCACCAGCAGAGGGGGGACAGGGGACACTGAAGTTTTCTTT. This codes for CATSRGGTGDTEVFF.

This chain links TRBV7-2 with TRBJ1-3; D perhaps matches TRBD1 (5 bases). This CDR3 spans 15 amino acids. Germline V gives CDR1 SGHTA, CDR2 FQGNSA. The V and J ends lost 1 base and 0 bases respectively, with 7 bases between them. CDR3 bases: TGTGCCAGCAGCTTAGGACAGCTCTCTGGAAACACCATATATTTT. It yields the protein CASSLGQLSGNTIYF.

The J gene is TRBJ2-1, the V gene TRBV5-8; 11 bases agree with TRBD2. The germline V gene encodes CDR1 SGHTS and CDR2 YDEGEE. V gave up 0 bases and J gave up 1 base; unmatched junction bases: 6. The CDR3 is 18 amino acids. The CDR3 loop is CASSLDLTSGVSYNEQFF. In DNA form, the CDR3 reads TGTGCCAGCAGCTTGGACCTGACTAGCGGGGTTTCCTACAATGAGCAGTTCTTC.

The CDR3 reads CASWRVNSPLHF. The CDR3 bases are TGTGCCAGCTGGAGGGTTAATTCACCCCTCCACTTT. The chain is built from TRBV6-5 and TRBJ1-6; no definite D call. Germline V lookup: CDR1 MNHEY, CDR2 SVGAGI. CDR3 size: 12 residues. Trimming took off 8 bases at V and 6 bases at J, with 8 bases between the two ends.

J is TRBJ2-7 and V is TRBV5-4; D is unresolved. The CDR3 runs to 15 residues. Germline-derived CDR1 and CDR2 are SGHNT and YYREEE (reference sequence). Trimming shortened V by 4 bases and J by 0 bases, and 14 bases separated the two germline ends. This CDR3 reads CASSPTGGSSYEQYF. CDR3 DNA sequence: TGTGCCAGCAGCCCCACGGGCGGATCCTCCTACGAGCAGTACTTC.

The V gene is TRBV28, the J gene TRBJ2-5; 7 bases align to TRBD1. Per the germline V gene, CDR1 is MDHEN and CDR2 is SYDVKM. This CDR3 contains 15 residues. Losses at the gene ends were 3 bases for V and 5 bases for J; bases not matched to a gene: 9. CDR3 DNA sequence: TGTGCCAGCAGTTTCGGGGACAGATCCGGGGAGACCCAGTACTTC. Amino acid sequence: CASSFGDRSGETQYF.

The V call is TRBV28, the J call TRBJ1-2; D gene uncertain. Germline CDR1 and CDR2: MDHEN and SYDVKM. V dropped 5 bases and J dropped 8 bases, with 12 bases sitting between them. The CDR3 contains 12 residues. The CDR3 DNA reads TGTGCCAGCAGTAATATTCCTCGGGGCTACACCTTC. Protein: CASSNIPRGYTF.

The chain links TRBV28 to TRBJ1-1; D not resolved. The V end was cut by 11 bases, the J end by 3 bases, with 16 bases between. The length of the CDR3 is 13 residues. Germline loops: CDR1 MDHEN, CDR2 SYDVKM. CDR3 amino acids: CAVDPPGDTEAFF. Here the CDR3 DNA reads TGTGCCGTCGACCCCCCGGGAGACACTGAAGCTTTCTTT.

The CDR3 is CASSLEISSGAYNEQFF. CDR3 DNA: TGCGCCAGCAGCTTGGAAATTTCTAGCGGAGCCTACAATGAGCAGTTCTTC. The chain couples TRBV5-1 to TRBJ2-1; TRBD2 matches at 7 bases. Germline CDR1 is SGHRS and CDR2 is YFSETQ. The CDR3 runs to 17 residues. V trimming: 0 bases; J trimming: 2 bases; junction bases outside the gene matches: 8.

The chain carries TRBV29-1 and TRBJ1-2; D remains unclear. Germline values: CDR1 SQVTM, CDR2 ANQGSEA. The CDR3 loop spans 11 amino acids. V lost 0 bases, J lost 9 bases, and 8 bases lay in between. The CDR3 bases are TGCAGCGTTGAAGAATCCAGCCGCTACACCTTC. This encodes CSVEESSRYTF.

The rearrangement joins TRBV5-1 to TRBJ1-6, with D possibly TRBD1 on 5 matching bases. This CDR3 contains 15 residues. The germline V gene encodes CDR1 SGHRS and CDR2 YFSETQ. Trimming cost V 6 bases and J 7 bases, with 17 bases left between them. Written as DNA, the CDR3 is TGCGCCAGCACCCCGGAGGGGAGAAAGAATTCACCCCTCCACTTT. Encoded protein: CASTPEGRKNSPLHF.

This clone has a single count. The V gene is TRBV6-6, the J gene TRBJ2-7; 9 bases line up with TRBD2. The CDR3 runs 14 residues. Looked up from germline, CDR1 is MNHNY and CDR2 is SVGAGI (reference sequence). After removal of 6 bases from V and 0 bases from J, the junction contained 3 bases not matched to a gene. The CDR3 bases are TGTGCCAGCAGACGGACTAGCGTCTCCTACGAGCAGTACTTC. Translating it yields CASRRTSVSYEQYF.

The chain uses TRBV10-3 and TRBJ2-2; tentatively, D is TRBD2 (6 bases). In germline, CDR1 is ENHRY, CDR2 SYGVKD. CDR3 length: 15 residues. Between the trimmed V and J ends, which lost 6 bases and 0 bases, there was a span of 11 bases. This CDR3 reads CAIRGSGSNTGELFF. The CDR3, as DNA: TGTGCCATCAGGGGGAGCGGGTCGAACACCGGGGAGCTGTTTTTT.

Turning to this clone: Sequence at one end of the junction differs from germline and may be a read error. V usage is TRBV7-7 and J usage is TRBJ2-5, with 11 bases that match TRBD2. Germline lookup yields CDR1 SSHAT and CDR2 FNYEAQ (reference sequence). The CDR3 spans 14 residues. CDR3: CASSQLAGAETQYF. CDR3 DNA: TGTGCTAGCAGCCAACTAGCGGGAGCAGAGACCCAGTACTTC.

This clone has at least ten counts. This chain joins TRBV6-1 and TRBJ1-2; TRBD1 might be the D (5 bases). CDR3 length equals 13 residues. V was shortened by 10 bases and J by 0 bases, with 12 bases between the two germline ends. Germline values: CDR1 MNHNS, CDR2 SASEGT. This CDR3 reads CAIDRSTNYGYTF. The CDR3 nucleotides are TGTGCCATAGACAGATCAACTAACTATGGCTACACCTTC.

This chain joins TRBV7-2 and TRBJ1-4; 9 positions agree with TRBD1. This CDR3 has 16 amino acids. The germline V gene has CDR1 SGHTA and CDR2 FQGNSA. J was trimmed by 8 bases and V by 5 bases; bases with no gene match: 12. The CDR3: CASSQTRQGVGEKLFF. The DNA for the CDR3 is TGTGCCAGCAGCCAGACACGACAGGGGGTAGGAGAAAAACTGTTTTTT.

The chain links TRBV7-2 to TRBJ2-1; no reliable D call. Germline V lookup: CDR1 SGHTA, CDR2 FQGNSA. CDR3 length: 15 residues. Between the trimmed V and J ends, which lost 5 bases and 5 bases, there was a span of 16 bases. CDR3 in DNA: TGTGCCAGCAGCCCCGCGATAGTCGCACACAATGAGCAGTTCTTC. This codes for CASSPAIVAHNEQFF.